This TCR beta chain originates from a study of T-cell reconstitution after alpha-beta-depleted transplantation in children. This CDR3 contains 16 residues. Germline V gene lookup returns CDR1 SGHRS and CDR2 YFSETQ. Trimming took off 4 bases at V and 0 bases at J, with 17 bases between the two ends. Unique molecular identifiers were incorporated when the TCRbeta library was constructed. TCRdb re-analysed the PCR reads in MiXCR, keeping a single row per CDR3 protein. Seen here are just over 950,000 distinct CDR3 sequences, about 26% observed once, and the top ten hold roughly 30%. J is TRBJ2-7 and V is TRBV5-1; D gene unclear. This specimen was PBMCs, mostly from graft donor cells, taken 360 days after TCRalphabeta/CD19-depleted stem cell transplant. This receptor was taken from a boy under three years old who had a stem cell transplant for SCID, so the T cells may come from the graft donor. CDR3 sequence: CASSPSSIRSSYEQYF. The DNA for the CDR3 is TGCGCCAGCAGCCCATCCTCCATACGGAGCTCCTACGAGCAGTACTTC.